This TCR beta chain was identified during a study of shared clonotypes between healthy human individuals. Study results and caveats: How much donors shared clonotypes was expected to be affected by sequencing depth.

Remarks on this clone: Its antigen is unknown.

Unmatched junction bases numbered 10, after V lost 2 bases and J lost 5 bases. The germline gives CDR1 SGHVT, CDR2 SQSDAQ. This CDR3 region has 17 residues. The table came from immunoSEQ multiplex PCR; TCRdb's copy has only in-frame clones and leaves some out. Of roughly 2.4 million clones detected, approximately 94% appear once; the ten largest clones hold 0.1% to 0.15%. This chain links TRBV7-4 with TRBJ2-7; 12 bases are shared with TRBD2. This receptor was taken from a man aged 18 to 30 in good health. Sequenced sample: naive CD4+ T cells sorted from blood. Subset defined: CD45RA+ positively selected. As DNA, the CDR3 is TGTGCCAGCAGCTTAAGGTCTAGCGGGAGGGCCTTCCACGAGCAGTACTTC. Its protein is CASSLRSSGRAFHEQYF.